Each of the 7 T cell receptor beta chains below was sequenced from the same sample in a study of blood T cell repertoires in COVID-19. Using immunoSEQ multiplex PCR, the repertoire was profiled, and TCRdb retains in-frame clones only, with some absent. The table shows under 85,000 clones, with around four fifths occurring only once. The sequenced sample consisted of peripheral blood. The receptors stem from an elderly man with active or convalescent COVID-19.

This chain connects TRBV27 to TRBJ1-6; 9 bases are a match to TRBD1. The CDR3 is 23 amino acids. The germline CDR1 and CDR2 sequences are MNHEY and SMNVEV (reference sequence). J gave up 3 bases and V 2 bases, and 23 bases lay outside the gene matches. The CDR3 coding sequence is TGTGCCAGCAGTTTAAGGGGCAGGACAGGGGTTCCCTCGTCTACACACTATAATTCACCCCTCCACTTT. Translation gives CASSLRGRTGVPSSTHYNSPLHF.

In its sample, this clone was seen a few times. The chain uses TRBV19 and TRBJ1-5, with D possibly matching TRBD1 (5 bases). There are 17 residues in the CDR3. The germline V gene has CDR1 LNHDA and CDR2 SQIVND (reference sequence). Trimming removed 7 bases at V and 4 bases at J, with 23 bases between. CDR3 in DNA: TGTGCCAGTACCCACTGGGGTCCAGGGTGGTTGAATCAGCCCCAGCATTTT. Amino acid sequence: CASTHWGPGWLNQPQHF.

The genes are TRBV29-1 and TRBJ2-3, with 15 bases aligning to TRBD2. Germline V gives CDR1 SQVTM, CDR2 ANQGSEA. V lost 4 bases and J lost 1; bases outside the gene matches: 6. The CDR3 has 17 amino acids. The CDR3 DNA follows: TGCAGCGTTGTGGGACTAGCGGGAGGTTCCCGCACAGATACGCAGTATTTT. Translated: CSVVGLAGGSRTDTQYF.

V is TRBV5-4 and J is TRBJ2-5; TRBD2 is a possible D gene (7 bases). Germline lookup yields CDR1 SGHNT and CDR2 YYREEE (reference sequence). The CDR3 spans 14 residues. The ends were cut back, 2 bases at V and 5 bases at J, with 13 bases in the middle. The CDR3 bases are TGTGCCAGCAGCTTACAGGGAGGGTATGAGACCCAGTACTTC. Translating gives CASSLQGGYETQYF.

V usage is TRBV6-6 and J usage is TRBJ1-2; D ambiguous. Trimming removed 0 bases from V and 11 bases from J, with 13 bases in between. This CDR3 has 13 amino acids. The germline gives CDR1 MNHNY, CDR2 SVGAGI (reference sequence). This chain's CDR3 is CASSYSMEGGYTF. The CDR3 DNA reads TGTGCCAGCAGTTACTCGATGGAGGGAGGGTACACCTTC.

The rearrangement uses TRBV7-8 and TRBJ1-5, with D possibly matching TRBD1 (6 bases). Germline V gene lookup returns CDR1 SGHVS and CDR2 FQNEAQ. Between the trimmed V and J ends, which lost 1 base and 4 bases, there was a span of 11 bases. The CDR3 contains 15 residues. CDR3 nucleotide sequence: TGTGCCAGCAGCTTAGGTCAGGGGCGGAATCAGCCCCAGCATTTT. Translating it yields CASSLGQGRNQPQHF. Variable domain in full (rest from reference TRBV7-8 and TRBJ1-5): GAGVSQSPRYKVAKRGQDVALRCDPISGHVSLFWYQQALGQGPEFLTYFQNEAQLDKSGLPSDRFFAERPEGSVSTLKIQRTQQEDSAVYLCASSLGQGRNQPQHFGDGTRLSIL.

The DNA of the CDR3 is TGTGCCAGCAGCCAAGACACATTCGGCAATCAGCCCCAGCATTTT. Amino acid sequence: CASSQDTFGNQPQHF. This chain joins TRBV3-1 (or the pseudogene TRBV3-2) and TRBJ1-5; unclear D gene. This CDR3 comprises 15 residues. Germline CDR1 LGHDT, CDR2 YNNKEL (reference sequence). Trimming stripped 0 bases from V and 2 bases from J, with 8 bases between.